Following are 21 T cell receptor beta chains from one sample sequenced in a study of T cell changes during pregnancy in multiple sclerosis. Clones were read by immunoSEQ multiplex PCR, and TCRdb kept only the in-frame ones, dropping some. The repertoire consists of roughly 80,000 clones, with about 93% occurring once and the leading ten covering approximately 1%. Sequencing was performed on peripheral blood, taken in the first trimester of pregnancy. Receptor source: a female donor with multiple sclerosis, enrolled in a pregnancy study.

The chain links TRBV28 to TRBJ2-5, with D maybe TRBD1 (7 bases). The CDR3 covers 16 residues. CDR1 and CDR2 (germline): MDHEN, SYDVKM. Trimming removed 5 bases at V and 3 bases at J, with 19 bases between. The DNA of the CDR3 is TGTGCCAGCAGTAGGGGGACAGCCTTAGCGGAAGAGACCCAGTACTTC. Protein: CASSRGTALAEETQYF.

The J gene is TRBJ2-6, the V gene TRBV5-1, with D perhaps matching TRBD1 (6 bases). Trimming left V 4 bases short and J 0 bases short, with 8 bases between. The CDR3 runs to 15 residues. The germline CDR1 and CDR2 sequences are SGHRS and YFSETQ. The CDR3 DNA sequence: TGCGCCAGCAGCCAGGGGTTCTCTGGGGCCAACGTCCTGACTTTC. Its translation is CASSQGFSGANVLTF.

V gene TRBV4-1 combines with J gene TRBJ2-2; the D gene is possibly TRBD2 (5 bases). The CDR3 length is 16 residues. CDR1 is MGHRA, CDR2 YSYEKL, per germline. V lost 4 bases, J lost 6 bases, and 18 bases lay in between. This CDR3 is CASSPFRGPGPGELFF. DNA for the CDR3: TGCGCCAGCAGCCCGTTCCGGGGTCCGGGCCCCGGGGAGCTGTTTTTT.

The CDR3 coding sequence is TGTGCCAGCAGCGCCGATCCGACAGGGCGCTATGGCTACACCTTC. Protein product: CASSADPTGRYGYTF. The rearrangement links TRBV9 to TRBJ1-2; 7 positions match TRBD1. V shed 3 bases and J 4 bases; nucleotides not matched to a gene: 9. The CDR3 is 15 amino acids. The germline gives CDR1 SGDLS, CDR2 YYNGEE.

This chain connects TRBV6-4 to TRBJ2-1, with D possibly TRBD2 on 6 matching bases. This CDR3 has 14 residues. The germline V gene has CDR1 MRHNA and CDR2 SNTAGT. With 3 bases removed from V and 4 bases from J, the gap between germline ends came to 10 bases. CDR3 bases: TGTGCCAGCAGTGAGGGAGCGGGTTACAATGAGCAGTTCTTC. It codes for CASSEGAGYNEQFF.

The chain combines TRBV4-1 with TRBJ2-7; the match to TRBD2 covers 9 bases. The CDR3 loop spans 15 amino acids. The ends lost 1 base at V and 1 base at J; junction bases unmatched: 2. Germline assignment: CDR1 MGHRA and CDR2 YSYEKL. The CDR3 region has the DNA TGCGCCAGCAGCCAAGTAGCGGGAGATTCCTACGAGCAGTACTTC. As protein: CASSQVAGDSYEQYF.

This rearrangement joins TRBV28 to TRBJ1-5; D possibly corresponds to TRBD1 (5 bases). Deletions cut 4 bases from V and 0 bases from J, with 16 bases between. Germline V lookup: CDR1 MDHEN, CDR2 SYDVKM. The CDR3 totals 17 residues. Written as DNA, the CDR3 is TGTGCCAGCAGTTCTCCTCGGGGGGATCTTAGCAATCAGCCCCAGCATTTT. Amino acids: CASSSPRGDLSNQPQHF.

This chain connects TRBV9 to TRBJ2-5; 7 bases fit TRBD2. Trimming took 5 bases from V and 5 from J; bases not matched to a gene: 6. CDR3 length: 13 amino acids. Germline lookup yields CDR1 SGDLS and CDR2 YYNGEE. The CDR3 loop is CASRRGRVETQYF. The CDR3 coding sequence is TGTGCCAGCAGGAGAGGGAGGGTTGAGACCCAGTACTTC.

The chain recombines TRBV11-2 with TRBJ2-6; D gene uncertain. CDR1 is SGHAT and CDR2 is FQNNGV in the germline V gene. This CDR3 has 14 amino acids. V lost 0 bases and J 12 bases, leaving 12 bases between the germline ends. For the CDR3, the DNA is TGTGCCAGCAGCTTAGATTTGGGCGTCGTCGTCCTGACTTTC. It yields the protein CASSLDLGVVVLTF.

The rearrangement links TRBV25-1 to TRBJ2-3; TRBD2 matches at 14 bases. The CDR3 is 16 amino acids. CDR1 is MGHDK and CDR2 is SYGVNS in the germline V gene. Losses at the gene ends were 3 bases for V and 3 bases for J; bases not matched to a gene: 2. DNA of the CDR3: TGTGCCAGCAGTGATAGGACTAGCGGGAGGACAGATACGCAGTATTTT. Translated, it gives CASSDRTSGRTDTQYF.

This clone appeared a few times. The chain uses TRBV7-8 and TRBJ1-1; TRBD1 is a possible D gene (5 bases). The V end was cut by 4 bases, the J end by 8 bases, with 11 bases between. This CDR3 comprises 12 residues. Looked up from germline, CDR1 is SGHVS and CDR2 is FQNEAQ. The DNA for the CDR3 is TGTGCCAGCAGCTCCCCTGGGGCGGAAGCTTTCTTT. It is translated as CASSSPGAEAFF.

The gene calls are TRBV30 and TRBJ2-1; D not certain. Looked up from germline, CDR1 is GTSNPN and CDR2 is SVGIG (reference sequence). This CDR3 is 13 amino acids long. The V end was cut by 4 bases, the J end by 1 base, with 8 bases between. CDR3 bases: TGTGCCTGGAATAAGCGATCCTACAATGAGCAGTTCTTC. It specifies CAWNKRSYNEQFF.

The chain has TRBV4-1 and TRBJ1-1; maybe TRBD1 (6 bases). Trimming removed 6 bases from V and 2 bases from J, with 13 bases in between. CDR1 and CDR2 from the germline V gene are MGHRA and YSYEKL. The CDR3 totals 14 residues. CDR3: CASSLTGINTEAFF. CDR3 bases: TGCGCCAGCAGTCTAACAGGGATCAACACTGAAGCTTTCTTT.

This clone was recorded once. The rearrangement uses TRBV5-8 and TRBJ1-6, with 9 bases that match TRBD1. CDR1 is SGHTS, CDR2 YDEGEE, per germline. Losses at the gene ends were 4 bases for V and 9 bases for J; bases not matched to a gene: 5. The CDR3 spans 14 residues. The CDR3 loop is CASSRDRARSPLHF. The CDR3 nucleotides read TGTGCCAGCAGCCGGGACAGGGCACGTTCACCCCTCCACTTT. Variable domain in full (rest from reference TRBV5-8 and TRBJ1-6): EAGVTQSPTHLIKTRGQQATLRCSPISGHTSVYWYQQALGLGLQFLLWYDEGEERNRGNFPPRFSGRQFPNYSSELNVNALELEDSALYLCASSRDRARSPLHFGNGTRLTVT.

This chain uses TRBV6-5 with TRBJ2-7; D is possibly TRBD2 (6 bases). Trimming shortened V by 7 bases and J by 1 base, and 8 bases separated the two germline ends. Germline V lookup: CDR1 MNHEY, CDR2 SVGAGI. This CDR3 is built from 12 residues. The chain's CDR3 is CASKGTSYEQYF. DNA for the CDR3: TGTGCCAGCAAGGGGACTTCCTACGAGCAGTACTTC.

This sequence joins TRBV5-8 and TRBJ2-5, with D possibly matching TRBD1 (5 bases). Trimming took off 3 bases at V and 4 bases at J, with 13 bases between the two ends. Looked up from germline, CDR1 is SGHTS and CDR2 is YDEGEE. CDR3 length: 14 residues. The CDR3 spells CASSSQGYGETQYF. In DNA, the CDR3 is TGTGCCAGCAGCTCCCAGGGTTATGGAGAGACCCAGTACTTC.

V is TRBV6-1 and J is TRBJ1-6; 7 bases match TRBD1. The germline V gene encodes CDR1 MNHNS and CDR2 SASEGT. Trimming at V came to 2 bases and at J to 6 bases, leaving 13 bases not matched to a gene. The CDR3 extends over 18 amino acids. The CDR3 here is CASSESPYGRGINSPLHF. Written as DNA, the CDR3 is TGTGCCAGCAGTGAATCCCCCTACGGCAGGGGGATTAATTCACCCCTCCACTTT.

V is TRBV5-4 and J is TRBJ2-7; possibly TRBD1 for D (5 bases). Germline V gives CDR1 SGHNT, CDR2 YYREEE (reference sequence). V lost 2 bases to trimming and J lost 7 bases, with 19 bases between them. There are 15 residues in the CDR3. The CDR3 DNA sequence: TGTGCCAGCAGCTTATCGGGCAGGGCGTTTATTGAGCAGTACTTC. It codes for CASSLSGRAFIEQYF. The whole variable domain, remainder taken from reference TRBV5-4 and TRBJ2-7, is ETGVTQSPTHLIKTRGQQVTLRCSSQSGHNTVSWYQQALGQGPQFIFQYYREEENGRGNFPPRFSGLQFPNYSSELNVNALELDDSALYLCASSLSGRAFIEQYFGPGTRLTVT.

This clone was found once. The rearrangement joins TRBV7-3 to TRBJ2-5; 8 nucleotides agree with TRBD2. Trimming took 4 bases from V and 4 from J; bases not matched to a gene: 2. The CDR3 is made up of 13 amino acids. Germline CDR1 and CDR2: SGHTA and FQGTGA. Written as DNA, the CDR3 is TGTGCCAGCAGCTCCGGGAGGGGAGAGACCCAGTACTTC. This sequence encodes CASSSGRGETQYF.

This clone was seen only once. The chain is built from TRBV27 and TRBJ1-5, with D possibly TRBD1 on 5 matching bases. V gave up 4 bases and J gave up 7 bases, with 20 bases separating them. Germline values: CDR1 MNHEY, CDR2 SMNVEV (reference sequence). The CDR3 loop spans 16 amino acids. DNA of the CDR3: TGTGCCAGCAGTTCAACCCGGTGGGGGGTCCACCAGCCCCAGCATTTT. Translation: CASSSTRWGVHQPQHF.

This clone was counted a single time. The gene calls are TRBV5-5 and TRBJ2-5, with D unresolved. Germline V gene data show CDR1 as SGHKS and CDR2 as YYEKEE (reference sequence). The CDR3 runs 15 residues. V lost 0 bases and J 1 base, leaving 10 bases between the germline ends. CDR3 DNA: TGTGCCAGCAGCTTGGCGATTGGAGCCCAAGAGACCCAGTACTTC. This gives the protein CASSLAIGAQETQYF. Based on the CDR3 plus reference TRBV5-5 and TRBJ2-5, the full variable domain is DAGVTQSPTHLIKTRGQQVTLRCSPISGHKSVSWYQQVLGQGPQFIFQYYEKEERGRGNFPDRFSARQFPNYSSELNVNALLLGDSALYLCASSLAIGAQETQYFGPGTRLLVL.